These T cell receptor beta chains were read from a single sample in a study of human T cells and chemical hapten exposure. TCRdb re-called the RACE reads with MiXCR, one entry per CDR3 protein. The sample lists 150,000 to 200,000 distinct CDR3 sequences; around 13% were seen once. This specimen consisted of whole blood, obtained in connection with sensitization to the hapten diphenylcyclopropenone (DPC). The receptor source for this set is a woman in her 30s with alopecia areata. Some clones in this sample may be carry-over from other donors' samples. Each CDR3 is given with its conserved first and last residue. D genes are given only for firm matches. Clone size is given for some rows only: seen once, a few or many times, or a class if the clone is expanded.

D gene: NA; J gene: TRBJ1-1; V gene: TRBV6-6; clone size: NA; CDR3 DNA: TGTGCCAGCACGAGGGACCTTGAAGCTTTCTTT; CDR3 protein: CASTRDLEAFF
D gene: NA; J gene: TRBJ1-1; V gene: TRBV9; clone size: few; CDR3 DNA: TGTGCCAGCAGCGTTAACAGGCTCGGGGACACTGAAGCTTTCTTT; CDR3 protein: CASSVNRLGDTEAFF
D gene: NA; J gene: TRBJ1-1; V gene: TRBV6-1; clone size: few; CDR3 DNA: TGTGCCAGCAGAGCCCAGGGGACTGAAGCTTTCTTT; CDR3 protein: CASRAQGTEAFF
D gene: TRBD2; J gene: TRBJ2-3; V gene: TRBV20-1; clone size: many; CDR3 DNA: TGCAGTGCTAGCCGGGATAGCGGGAGGTTCGCAGATACGCAGTATTTT; CDR3 protein: CSASRDSGRFADTQYF
D gene: NA; J gene: TRBJ1-1; V gene: TRBV9; clone size: NA; CDR3 DNA: TGTGCCAGCAGCGTCGGCAGAAAGAACACTGAAGCTTTCTTT; CDR3 protein: CASSVGRKNTEAFF
D gene: NA; J gene: TRBJ1-2; V gene: TRBV2; clone size: few; CDR3 DNA: TGTGCCAGCAGTGAAGAGAGGACAGAAGCCTATGGCTACACCTTC; CDR3 protein: CASSEERTEAYGYTF
D gene: NA; J gene: TRBJ2-6; V gene: TRBV28; clone size: NA; CDR3 DNA: TGTGCCAGCAGTTATTACTCTGGGGCCAACGTCCTGACTTTC; CDR3 protein: CASSYYSGANVLTF
D gene: NA; J gene: TRBJ2-2; V gene: TRBV6-2/TRBV6-3; clone size: few; CDR3 DNA: TGTGCCAGCAGTTATCTGGGCGGCACCGGGGAGCTGTTTTTT; CDR3 protein: CASSYLGGTGELFF
D gene: TRBD2; J gene: TRBJ2-1; V gene: TRBV28; clone size: NA; CDR3 DNA: TGTGCCAGCAGACTAATAGCGGGGAAGAGCTCCTACAATGAGCAGTTCTTC; CDR3 protein: CASRLIAGKSSYNEQFF
D gene: NA; J gene: TRBJ1-4; V gene: TRBV29-1; clone size: NA; CDR3 DNA: TGCAGCGCTCTGGTGGAAAAACTGTTTTTT; CDR3 protein: CSALVEKLFF
D gene: NA; J gene: TRBJ1-1; V gene: TRBV28; clone size: NA; CDR3 DNA: TGTGCCAGCAGGGATAACTCCTTTTCAGGGGCCGGCGTGAACACTGAAGCTTTCTTT; CDR3 protein: CASRDNSFSGAGVNTEAFF
D gene: NA; J gene: TRBJ1-5; V gene: TRBV28; clone size: many; CDR3 DNA: TGTGCCAGCAGTAACCCAGTGAGCAATCAGCCCCAGCATTTT; CDR3 protein: CASSNPVSNQPQHF
D gene: TRBD2; J gene: TRBJ2-6; V gene: TRBV4-3; clone size: many; CDR3 DNA: TGCGCCAGCAGCCAAGATCTTAGCGGGAGCTCTGGGGCCAACGTCCTGACTTTC; CDR3 protein: CASSQDLSGSSGANVLTF
D gene: TRBD2; J gene: TRBJ2-5; V gene: TRBV29-1; clone size: NA; CDR3 DNA: TGCAGCGTTACTAGCGGGGGGGTAGAGACCCAGTACTTC; CDR3 protein: CSVTSGGVETQYF
D gene: NA; J gene: TRBJ1-1; V gene: TRBV7-8; clone size: few; CDR3 DNA: TGTGCCAGCAAGACGACGAACAGCCATTCAGACACTGAAGCTTTCTTT; CDR3 protein: CASKTTNSHSDTEAFF
D gene: NA; J gene: TRBJ2-1; V gene: TRBV21-1; clone size: NA; CDR3 DNA: TGTGCCAGCAGCAAACCCGTGGACAGATACAATGAGCAGTTCTTC; CDR3 protein: CASSKPVDRYNEQFF
D gene: TRBD1; J gene: TRBJ1-2; V gene: TRBV3-1; clone size: many; CDR3 DNA: TGTGCCAGCAGCCAGGGAACAGGGGCGGGCGATGGCTACACCTTC; CDR3 protein: CASSQGTGAGDGYTF
D gene: NA; J gene: TRBJ1-1; V gene: TRBV12-3/TRBV12-4; clone size: many; CDR3 DNA: TGTGCCAGCAGTTTACTACGGGAGGGCACTGAAGCTTTCTTT; CDR3 protein: CASSLLREGTEAFF
D gene: NA; J gene: TRBJ2-3; V gene: TRBV5-6; clone size: NA; CDR3 DNA: TGTGCCAGCCTCGAGCGGTCCATGAATACGCAGTATTTT; CDR3 protein: CASLERSMNTQYF
D gene: NA; J gene: TRBJ1-1; V gene: TRBV7-2; clone size: few; CDR3 DNA: TGTGCCAGCAGCTTAGGGTGGAGCACTGAAGCTTTCTTT; CDR3 protein: CASSLGWSTEAFF
D gene: TRBD1; J gene: TRBJ2-7; V gene: TRBV28; clone size: NA; CDR3 DNA: TGTGCCAGCAGCCGTCTCGGGACAGGCGGAGAGCAGTACTTC; CDR3 protein: CASSRLGTGGEQYF
D gene: NA; J gene: TRBJ1-6; V gene: TRBV5-1; clone size: NA; CDR3 DNA: TGCGCCAGCAGCCGAGACAGCTCCTATAATTCACCCCTCCACTTT; CDR3 protein: CASSRDSSYNSPLHF
D gene: NA; J gene: TRBJ2-3; V gene: TRBV28; clone size: NA; CDR3 DNA: TGTGCCAGCATCGGGCGTAGCACAGATACGCAGTATTTT; CDR3 protein: CASIGRSTDTQYF
D gene: TRBD1; J gene: TRBJ2-1; V gene: TRBV5-6; clone size: few; CDR3 DNA: TGTGCCAGCAGCGTCGGGACAGGGGAGTTCTTC; CDR3 protein: CASSVGTGEFF
D gene: NA; J gene: TRBJ1-2; V gene: TRBV3-1; clone size: NA; CDR3 DNA: TGTGCCAGCAGCCTTATCGGGACCCGGAAGTTAGACTTC; CDR3 protein: CASSLIGTRKLDF
D gene: NA; J gene: TRBJ1-2; V gene: TRBV2; clone size: NA; CDR3 DNA: TGTGCCAGCATGGTGAAACCAAGTGGCTACACCTTC; CDR3 protein: CASMVKPSGYTF
D gene: TRBD1; J gene: TRBJ1-6; V gene: TRBV5-6; clone size: many; CDR3 DNA: TGTGCCAGCAGCCTTCCGGGACAGCTTAATTCACCCCTCCACTTT; CDR3 protein: CASSLPGQLNSPLHF
D gene: TRBD1; J gene: TRBJ2-3; V gene: TRBV14; clone size: few; CDR3 DNA: TGTGCCAGCAGCGGTTACCGGGACAGTCCCACAGATACGCAGTATTTT; CDR3 protein: CASSGYRDSPTDTQYF
D gene: NA; J gene: TRBJ2-5; V gene: TRBV11-1; clone size: NA; CDR3 DNA: TGTGCCAGCAGCTTCGGCCTGCATCGAGAGACCCAGTACTTC; CDR3 protein: CASSFGLHRETQYF
D gene: TRBD2; J gene: TRBJ2-2; V gene: TRBV4-1; clone size: NA; CDR3 DNA: TGCGCCAGCAAAAAGCGGGAGACCGGGGAGCTGTTTTTT; CDR3 protein: CASKKRETGELFF
D gene: NA; J gene: TRBJ2-6; V gene: TRBV7-3; clone size: many; CDR3 DNA: TGTGCCAGCAGAGATGGGGGCCGAGGCTCTGGGGCCAACGTCCTGACTTTC; CDR3 protein: CASRDGGRGSGANVLTF
D gene: NA; J gene: TRBJ1-5; V gene: TRBV7-3; clone size: few; CDR3 DNA: TGTGCCAGCAGCCCCAGAAGGAGCAATCAGCCCCAGCATTTT; CDR3 protein: CASSPRRSNQPQHF
D gene: NA; J gene: TRBJ2-2; V gene: TRBV20-1; clone size: few; CDR3 DNA: TGCAGTGCTACCCGCCTGGACAGCGATACCGGGGAGCTGTTTTTT; CDR3 protein: CSATRLDSDTGELFF
D gene: TRBD1; J gene: TRBJ1-1; V gene: TRBV20-1; clone size: NA; CDR3 DNA: TGCAGTGCTTGGGACAGGGTTACTGAAGCTTTCTTT; CDR3 protein: CSAWDRVTEAFF
D gene: NA; J gene: TRBJ1-1; V gene: TRBV12-3/TRBV12-4; clone size: many; CDR3 DNA: TGTGCCAGCAGTTTCCCCCACACTGAAGCTTTCTTT; CDR3 protein: CASSFPHTEAFF
D gene: TRBD1; J gene: TRBJ1-1; V gene: TRBV6-5; clone size: few; CDR3 DNA: TGTGCCAGCAGACTGACAGGGAAGGGCGCTGAAGCTTTCTTT; CDR3 protein: CASRLTGKGAEAFF
D gene: NA; J gene: TRBJ1-1; V gene: TRBV29-1; clone size: few; CDR3 DNA: TGCAGCGTTATGCGAGGGACCACTGAAGCTTTCTTT; CDR3 protein: CSVMRGTTEAFF
D gene: NA; J gene: TRBJ1-1; V gene: TRBV5-1; clone size: few; CDR3 DNA: TGCGCCAGCAGCTCGGTACAGGGAATCAACACTGAAGCTTTCTTT; CDR3 protein: CASSSVQGINTEAFF
D gene: TRBD2; J gene: TRBJ2-5; V gene: TRBV12-3/TRBV12-4; clone size: few; CDR3 DNA: TGTGCCAGCACCCCAGGGACTAACCAAGAGACCCAGTACTTC; CDR3 protein: CASTPGTNQETQYF
D gene: TRBD1; J gene: TRBJ1-2; V gene: TRBV29-1; clone size: many; CDR3 DNA: TGCAGCGTTGATGCAGGGGGCGGAGGCTACACCTTC; CDR3 protein: CSVDAGGGGYTF
D gene: TRBD1; J gene: TRBJ1-1; V gene: TRBV11-2; clone size: many; CDR3 DNA: TGTGCCAGCAGCGGACAGGGAACGAACACTGAAGCTTTCTTT; CDR3 protein: CASSGQGTNTEAFF
D gene: NA; J gene: TRBJ2-7; V gene: TRBV18; clone size: few; CDR3 DNA: TGTGCCAGCTCACCTGGACCTAACTACGAGCAGTACTTC; CDR3 protein: CASSPGPNYEQYF
D gene: TRBD1; J gene: TRBJ2-5; V gene: TRBV9; clone size: NA; CDR3 DNA: TGTGCCAGCAGCGTAGCCGGACAGGGGATCCAAGAGACCCAGTACTTC; CDR3 protein: CASSVAGQGIQETQYF
D gene: NA; J gene: TRBJ2-3; V gene: TRBV9; clone size: few; CDR3 DNA: TGTGCCAGCAGCCCCCTCCCTAGCACAGATACGCAGTATTTT; CDR3 protein: CASSPLPSTDTQYF
D gene: NA; J gene: TRBJ1-1; V gene: TRBV28; clone size: many; CDR3 DNA: TGTGCCAGCATTCCCGCCGGGGAGGGCACTGAAGCTTTCTTT; CDR3 protein: CASIPAGEGTEAFF
D gene: NA; J gene: TRBJ1-6; V gene: TRBV20-1; clone size: few; CDR3 DNA: TGCAGTGCTAGAGTGGTATCATGGGGGAATTCACCCCTCCACTTT; CDR3 protein: CSARVVSWGNSPLHF
D gene: NA; J gene: TRBJ2-7; V gene: TRBV7-9; clone size: NA; CDR3 DNA: TGTGCCAGCAGCCCGCCGGACCGCGAGCAGTACTTC; CDR3 protein: CASSPPDREQYF
D gene: NA; J gene: TRBJ1-6; V gene: TRBV6-2/TRBV6-3; clone size: NA; CDR3 DNA: TGTGCCAGCAGGGGTGATGCACCCCTCCACTTT; CDR3 protein: CASRGDAPLHF
D gene: NA; J gene: TRBJ2-7; V gene: TRBV6-2/TRBV6-3; clone size: few; CDR3 DNA: TGTGCCAGCAATGAAGGGATGGGGGGCATGTACTACGAGCAGTACTTC; CDR3 protein: CASNEGMGGMYYEQYF
D gene: TRBD1; J gene: TRBJ1-6; V gene: TRBV6-4; clone size: few; CDR3 DNA: TGTGCCAGCAGTGCAAACACAGGGGCTGGTAATTCACCCCTCCACTTT; CDR3 protein: CASSANTGAGNSPLHF
D gene: TRBD1; J gene: TRBJ2-5; V gene: TRBV6-4; clone size: NA; CDR3 DNA: TGTGCCAGCTTTCCCGGGACAGTGGAGACCCAGTACTTC; CDR3 protein: CASFPGTVETQYF
D gene: NA; J gene: TRBJ2-7; V gene: TRBV5-5; clone size: few; CDR3 DNA: TGTGCCAGCAGCTTGGTCCCCCTCCAGGTAGGAAGTGGGCAGTACTTC; CDR3 protein: CASSLVPLQVGSGQYF
D gene: TRBD1; J gene: TRBJ1-4; V gene: TRBV4-2; clone size: NA; CDR3 DNA: TGTGCCAGCAGCCAAGGCCGACAGGGAACTAATGAAAAACTGTTTTTT; CDR3 protein: CASSQGRQGTNEKLFF
D gene: NA; J gene: TRBJ2-3; V gene: TRBV20-1; clone size: NA; CDR3 DNA: TGCAGTCCAGGGGTAACTAGCACAGATACGCAGTATTTT; CDR3 protein: CSPGVTSTDTQYF
D gene: NA; J gene: TRBJ2-5; V gene: TRBV3-1; clone size: NA; CDR3 DNA: TGTCCCAGCAGCCAAGATGACAGGTGGACCCAGTACTTC; CDR3 protein: CPSSQDDRWTQYF
D gene: NA; J gene: TRBJ2-7; V gene: TRBV7-9; clone size: NA; CDR3 DNA: TGTGCCAGCAGCTTAGGGGGAAGCGGGCAGTACTTC; CDR3 protein: CASSLGGSGQYF
D gene: TRBD2; J gene: TRBJ2-1; V gene: TRBV19; clone size: NA; CDR3 DNA: TGTGCCAGTAGTAATCCGGGGGGGCGGAATGAGCAGTTCTTC; CDR3 protein: CASSNPGGRNEQFF
D gene: TRBD2; J gene: TRBJ2-1; V gene: TRBV6-5; clone size: few; CDR3 DNA: TGTGCCAGCAGGAGGTGGACTAGCGGGAATTTTGCGAATGAGCAGTTCTTC; CDR3 protein: CASRRWTSGNFANEQFF